Presented here are 12 T cell receptor beta chains from one specimen sequenced in a study of human T cells and chemical hapten exposure (dated by TCRdb to about 2021). Reading the label with the study, this specimen's time point is: pre-sensitization, week 0. This specimen's treatment or condition label, interpreted: therapeutic diphenylcyclopropenone sensitization with weekly scalp DPC. The library was produced with RACE. Sequencer: NextSeq 500. The raw public data were reprocessed by TCRdb itself: fastp quality trimming at Q25, MiXCR clonotype calling, in-frame beta chains only. A single entry per CDR3 protein holds the most common genes and DNA from its merged rows. This sample is represented by 350,000 to 400,000 distinct CDR3 sequences; approximately 5% of them were singletons. 2.5% to 3% of the sample rests with the top ten. This specimen was whole blood, taken in connection with sensitization to the hapten diphenylcyclopropenone (DPC). Every receptor here comes from a woman aged 45-59 years with alopecia areata. Some clones in this sample may be carry-over from other donors' samples.

This chain connects TRBV4-3 to TRBJ2-1, with 8 bases fitting TRBD2. The V gene end was trimmed by 4 bases and the J gene end by 6 bases; junction bases not matched to a gene: 11. The CDR3 has 16 amino acids. In germline, CDR1 is LGHNA, CDR2 YSLEER. The CDR3 spells CASSPGTGGPSNEQFF. DNA of the CDR3: TGCGCCAGCAGCCCTGGAACGGGAGGGCCTAGCAATGAGCAGTTCTTC.

Notes on this clonotype: This likely traces to a read error, being one base from a far larger clone. The chain combines TRBV7-2 with TRBJ2-1, with a tentative D call TRBD2 (6 bases). Germline values: CDR1 SGHTA, CDR2 FQGNSA. The CDR3 has 15 residues. The ends were cut back, 1 base at V and 0 bases at J, with 7 bases in the middle. The DNA for the CDR3 is TGTGCCAGCAGCTTAGTCGGGAGCTCCTACAATGAGCAGTTCTTC. This codes for CASSLVGSSYNEQFF.

This clonotype was found a few times. The CDR3 DNA is TGTGCCTGGAGTGTCTCTAAGGGAAAACCCTACAATGAGCAGTTCTTC. Translation gives CAWSVSKGKPYNEQFF. The rearrangement uses TRBV30 and TRBJ2-1, with unresolved D. The germline V gene encodes CDR1 GTSNPN and CDR2 SVGIG (reference sequence). Trimming left V 0 bases short and J 2 bases short, with 14 bases between. The CDR3 loop spans 16 amino acids.

This clonotype was seen only a few times. The genes are TRBV30 and TRBJ2-3; no firm D call. Trimming removed 4 bases at V and 4 bases at J, with 6 bases between. Germline V gene data show CDR1 as GTSNPN and CDR2 as SVGIG (reference sequence). This CDR3 has 11 residues. CDR3 residues: CAWNWADTQYF. CDR3 DNA: TGTGCCTGGAACTGGGCAGATACGCAGTATTTT.

The chain links TRBV6-5 to TRBJ2-2; D ambiguous. Trimming stripped 6 bases from V and 6 bases from J, with 5 bases between. CDR1 is MNHEY, CDR2 SVGAGI, per germline. The CDR3 is 11 residues long. The CDR3 reads CASSSSGELFF. As DNA, the CDR3 is TGTGCCAGCAGCTCATCCGGGGAGCTGTTTTTT.

The rearrangement joins TRBV3-1 to TRBJ2-5, with D unclear. The ends were cut back, 0 bases at V and 7 bases at J, with 12 bases in the middle. This CDR3 is 14 amino acids long. Germline V gene lookup returns CDR1 LGHDT and CDR2 YNNKEL (reference sequence). CDR3 region: CASSQDLSSGTQYF. DNA of the CDR3: TGTGCCAGCAGCCAAGATCTCTCGTCGGGGACCCAGTACTTC.

V is TRBV7-2 and J is TRBJ2-2; a weak D match, TRBD2 (5 bases). CDR3 length: 15 amino acids. V was pared by 0 bases and J by 8 bases, with 13 bases between. Germline V gene data show CDR1 as SGHTA and CDR2 as FQGNSA. CDR3: CASSLASGTDGELFF. The CDR3 coding sequence is TGTGCCAGCAGCTTAGCGTCGGGAACGGATGGGGAGCTGTTTTTT.

This clonotype was counted many times. The chain recombines TRBV5-1 with TRBJ2-5, with TRBD1 identical over 9 bases. CDR3 length: 15 residues. Looked up from germline, CDR1 is SGHRS and CDR2 is YFSETQ. Germline trimming cut 3 bases from V and 5 bases from J; bases unmatched to any gene: 8. The CDR3 bases are TGCGCCAGCAGCTCCAGGACAGGGGATTGGGAGACCCAGTACTTC. It specifies CASSSRTGDWETQYF.

Ten or more counts support this clonotype. V usage is TRBV20-1 and J usage is TRBJ1-2, with 7 positions matching TRBD1. Germline V gene sequence: CDR1 DFQATT, CDR2 SNEGSKA (reference sequence). V lost 5 bases and J lost 8; bases outside the gene matches: 8. The CDR3 has 12 residues. The chain's CDR3 is CSAPSTGEGYTF. The CDR3 DNA reads as TGCAGTGCTCCTTCCACAGGGGAAGGCTACACCTTC.

In its sample, this clonotype was seen many times. The chain links TRBV10-3 to TRBJ2-3, with TRBD1 identical over 8 bases. The germline V gene encodes CDR1 ENHRY and CDR2 SYGVKD. With 2 bases clipped from V and 3 bases from J, the junction kept 7 bases outside the gene matches. The CDR3 covers 16 residues. CDR3 sequence reads: CAISETRTGSTDTQYF. Written as DNA, the CDR3 is TGTGCCATCAGTGAGACCAGGACAGGGTCTACAGATACGCAGTATTTT.

This sequence joins TRBV6-2 or TRBV6-3 and TRBJ1-1, with TRBD1 as a possible D gene (5 bases). Trimming took 5 bases from V and 6 from J, leaving 13 bases between them. The germline V gene encodes CDR1 MNHEY and CDR2 SVGEGT. CDR3 length equals 13 residues. CDR3 loop: CASSSSGNPEAFF. In DNA form, the CDR3 reads TGTGCCAGCAGTAGTTCAGGGAATCCTGAAGCTTTCTTT.

This clonotype has at least ten counts. The chain uses TRBV20-1 and TRBJ2-1; 8 positions agree with TRBD1. Germline CDR1 reads DFQATT; CDR2 reads SNEGSKA (reference sequence). The CDR3 extends over 15 amino acids. After removal of 3 bases from V and 1 base from J, the junction contained 5 bases not matched to a gene. CDR3 residues: CSARPTGGSYNEQFF. In DNA form, the CDR3 reads TGCAGTGCTAGGCCCACAGGGGGGTCCTACAATGAGCAGTTCTTC.